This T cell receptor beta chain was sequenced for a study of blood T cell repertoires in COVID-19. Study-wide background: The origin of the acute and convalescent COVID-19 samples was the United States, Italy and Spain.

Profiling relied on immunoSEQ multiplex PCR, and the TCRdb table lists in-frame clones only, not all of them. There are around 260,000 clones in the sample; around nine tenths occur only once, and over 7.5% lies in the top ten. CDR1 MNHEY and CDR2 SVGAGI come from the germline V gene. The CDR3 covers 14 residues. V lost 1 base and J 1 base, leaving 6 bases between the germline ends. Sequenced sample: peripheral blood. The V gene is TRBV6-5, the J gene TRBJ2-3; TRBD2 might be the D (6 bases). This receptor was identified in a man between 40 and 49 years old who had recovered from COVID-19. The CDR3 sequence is CASSYLAGTDTQYF. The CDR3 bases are TGTGCCAGCAGTTACTTAGCGGGCACAGATACGCAGTATTTT.